One sample yielded the 16 T cell receptor beta chains listed below, sequenced in a study of identical twins. TCRdb fed the 5' RACE reads into MiXCR, producing one record per CDR3 protein. Altogether roughly 1,500,000 distinct CDR3 sequences are present, roughly 35% being singletons, with the ten largest covering over 0.25%. The sample comprised cord blood. These receptor sequences come from a newborn girl in good health.

The genes are TRBV12-3 or TRBV12-4 and TRBJ1-4; D gene unclear. CDR3 length equals 17 residues. Trimming cost V 5 bases and J 2 bases, with 18 bases left between them. The CDR3 sequence: CASSEGKPAHTNEKLFF. In nucleotides, the CDR3 is TGTGCCAGCAGTGAGGGAAAACCGGCCCACACTAATGAAAAACTGTTTTTT.

This clonotype has only a few counts. This sequence joins TRBV12-3 or TRBV12-4 and TRBJ1-3; D uncertain. CDR3 length: 13 residues. V was cut by 5 bases and J by 2 bases, with 7 bases left in between. CDR3 DNA: TGTGCCAGCAGTCCTAGGGCTGGAAACACCATATATTTT. Translated: CASSPRAGNTIYF.

This clonotype has more than one count but fewer than ten. The gene calls are TRBV7-8 and TRBJ2-3; 12 bases agree with TRBD2. This CDR3 comprises 17 residues. Germline V gene data show CDR1 as SGHVS and CDR2 as FQNEAQ. V lost 4 bases, J lost 4 bases, and 9 bases stayed unmatched. Here the CDR3 DNA reads TGTGCCAGCAGCTCCCTAGCGGGAGGGCCTAGGGCAGATACGCAGTATTTT. It codes for CASSSLAGGPRADTQYF.

V usage is TRBV6-2 or TRBV6-3 and J usage is TRBJ2-1; no clear D. The germline V gene has CDR1 MNHEY and CDR2 SVGEGT. Trimming shortened V by 2 bases and J by 9 bases, and 20 bases separated the two germline ends. The CDR3 loop spans 16 amino acids. CDR3 region: CASSYAIVEGRFEQFF. CDR3 nucleotides: TGTGCCAGCAGTTACGCCATTGTCGAAGGTCGCTTTGAGCAGTTCTTC.

As concerns this clonotype: One junction end does not reproduce the germline sequence, and a read error may be involved. This rearrangement joins TRBV15 to TRBJ2-3, with TRBD2 matching 11 bases. This CDR3 has 20 residues. Germline V lookup: CDR1 LNHNV, CDR2 YYDKDF (reference sequence). This chain's CDR3 is CAASRVQLLTSGRDTDTQYF. In DNA form, the CDR3 reads TGTGCCGCCAGCAGAGTTCAATTGCTCACTAGCGGGAGAGACACAGATACGCAGTATTTT. The full variable domain, rest sourced from reference TRBV15 and TRBJ2-3, is DAMVIQNPRYQVTQFGKPVTLSCSQTLNHNVMYWYQQKSSQAPKLLFHYYDKDFNNEADTPDNFQSRRPNTSFCFLDIRSPGLGDTAMYLCAASRVQLLTSGRDTDTQYFGPGTRLTVL.

The chain carries TRBV27 and TRBJ2-5; D possibly uses TRBD1 or TRBD2 (5 bases each). CDR1 and CDR2 from the germline V gene are MNHEY and SMNVEV (reference sequence). Trimming left V 7 bases short and J 11 bases short, with 17 bases between. The CDR3 has 12 residues. CDR3 sequence: CASTRWGNEQYF. The CDR3 nucleotides are TGTGCCAGCACCAGGTGGGGGAATGAGCAGTACTTC.

The chain employs TRBV5-1 and TRBJ2-1, with TRBD2 matching over 9 bases. The CDR3 covers 15 residues. With V trimmed by 3 bases and J by 7 bases, 8 bases remained unmatched. Germline CDR1 reads SGHRS; CDR2 reads YFSETQ. CDR3 coding DNA: TGCGCCAGCAGCTCTTTAGCGGGAGAGATGAATGAGCAGTTCTTC. Encoded protein: CASSSLAGEMNEQFF. The variable domain in full, completed from reference TRBV5-1 and TRBJ2-1, reads KAGVTQTPRYLIKTRGQQVTLSCSPISGHRSVSWYQQTPGQGLQFLFEYFSETQRNKGNFPGRFSGRQFSNSRSEMNVSTLELGDSALYLCASSSLAGEMNEQFFGPGTRLTVL.

In its sample, this clonotype was seen a few times. The chain employs TRBV28 and TRBJ2-5, with 12 positions matching TRBD1. Losses at the gene ends were 5 bases for V and 1 base for J; bases not matched to a gene: 8. The CDR3 length is 17 residues. Germline-derived CDR1 and CDR2 are MDHEN and SYDVKM. The CDR3 DNA sequence: TGTGCCAGCAGTATTCTCCGGGACAGGGGGCTCCAAGAGACCCAGTACTTC. It codes for CASSILRDRGLQETQYF.

This clonotype was seen repeatedly, ten times or more. The chain has TRBV5-1 and TRBJ2-5, with a weak D call TRBD2 (5 bases). CDR3 size: 16 residues. Trimming stripped 0 bases from V and 0 bases from J, with 12 bases between. Germline V gene data show CDR1 as SGHRS and CDR2 as YFSETQ. DNA of the CDR3: TGCGCCAGCAGCTTGGTTGCGGGTTCGTACCAAGAGACCCAGTACTTC. Translation gives CASSLVAGSYQETQYF.

Turning to this clonotype: The junction and the germline gene differ at one end; a read error may be behind it. The chain carries TRBV12-3 or TRBV12-4 and TRBJ2-7; no definite D call. The DNA end lines up better with TRBJ2-5; the J call may be wrong. There are 14 residues in the CDR3. The CDR3 reads CASRRIRVGETQYF. The CDR3 DNA reads TGCGCCAGCAGAAGGATAAGGGTAGGAGAGACCCAGTACTTC.

This clonotype was seen a few times. The V call is TRBV7-2, the J call TRBJ2-1; no firm D call. Germline lookup yields CDR1 SGHTA and CDR2 FQGNSA. This CDR3 has 15 amino acids. Deletions cut 0 bases from V and 3 bases from J, with 9 bases between. CDR3 sequence: CASSLALGDYNEQFF. CDR3 DNA sequence: TGTGCCAGCAGCTTAGCGCTAGGAGACTACAATGAGCAGTTCTTC.

The chain recombines TRBV4-2 with TRBJ2-7; TRBD1 matches at 12 bases. Germline trimming cut 3 bases from V and 5 bases from J; bases unmatched to any gene: 8. Germline V gene sequence: CDR1 LGHNA, CDR2 YNFKEQ. The length of the CDR3 is 16 residues. The CDR3 loop is CASSHGPGQGADEQYF. DNA for the CDR3: TGTGCCAGCAGCCATGGGCCGGGACAGGGGGCAGACGAGCAGTACTTC.

The chain has TRBV20-1 and TRBJ1-1, with D tentatively TRBD1 (5 bases). Germline lookup yields CDR1 DFQATT and CDR2 SNEGSKA (reference sequence). The length of the CDR3 is 15 residues. V dropped 2 bases and J dropped 2 bases, with 15 bases sitting between them. The CDR3 nucleotides are TGCAGTGCTAGACGGGGGGGTCCCCCTAACACTGAAGCTTTCTTT. This translates into CSARRGGPPNTEAFF.

Only a few counts were recorded for this clonotype. The V and J genes are TRBV13 and TRBJ2-7, with D unresolved. CDR1 is PRHDT and CDR2 is FYEKMQ in the germline V gene (reference sequence). V gave up 3 bases and J gave up 2 bases, with 11 bases separating them. The CDR3 covers 14 residues. The CDR3 nucleotides read TGTGCCAGCAGCTTCGGGCGGCTTGCCTACGAGCAGTACTTC. Its protein product is CASSFGRLAYEQYF.

J is TRBJ2-1 and V is TRBV27; D is undetermined. The end of the DNA fits TRBJ2-7 better, so the J call may be wrong. Germline V CDR1 and CDR2: MNHEY, SMNVEV (reference sequence). The CDR3 loop spans 14 amino acids. Here the CDR3 DNA reads TGTGCCAGCAGTTTGGCCAAATCCTACAATGAGCAGTACTTC. It codes for CASSLAKSYNEQYF.

This rearrangement joins TRBV12-3 or TRBV12-4 to TRBJ2-3; 7 bases align to TRBD2. V was pared by 7 bases and J by 0 bases, with 13 bases of the junction left unmatched. The CDR3 covers 17 residues. This chain's CDR3 is CASNVGIPGLSTDTQYF. The CDR3, as DNA: TGTGCCAGCAATGTAGGAATTCCGGGACTAAGCACAGATACGCAGTATTTT.